These T cell receptor beta chains were read from a single sample in a study of T cell changes during pregnancy in multiple sclerosis. Only in-frame clones appear in the TCRdb table, and some are missing; sequencing was by immunoSEQ multiplex PCR. The sample holds some 57,000 clones, 90% to 95% seen once. The sample in question was CD4+ T cells from peripheral blood mononuclear cells, obtained in the first trimester of pregnancy. These receptors were obtained from a female donor with multiple sclerosis, enrolled in a pregnancy study. Each CDR3 is given with its conserved first and last residue. D genes are given only for firm matches. Clone size appears in some rows only: once, few, many, or a class for an expanded clone.

TRBJ2-6,TRBD1,-,TRBV4-2,CASSQRQGSGANVLTF,TGTGCCAGCAGCCAGCGACAGGGATCTGGGGCCAACGTCCTGACTTTC
TRBJ1-1,-,-,TRBV7-2,CASSLVPGRAFF,TGTGCCAGCAGCTTAGTGCCGGGGAGGGCTTTCTTT
TRBJ2-2,TRBD2,-,TRBV6-5,CASSLRGVNTGELFF,TGTGCCAGCAGTTTGCGGGGGGTCAACACCGGGGAGCTGTTTTTT
TRBJ1-6,-,-,TRBV6-5,CASSLIGRGLPLHF,TGTGCCAGCAGCTTAATCGGACGGGGTCTCCCCCTCCACTTT
TRBJ1-6,TRBD1,once,TRBV7-2,CASSQDRGSYNSPLHF,TGTGCCAGCAGCCAGGACAGGGGGTCCTATAATTCACCCCTCCACTTT
TRBJ2-7,TRBD1,-,TRBV5-1,CATRVGTGVYEQYF,TGCGCCACCCGTGTGGGGACAGGGGTCTACGAGCAGTACTTC
TRBJ2-7,-,-,TRBV11-2,CASSLGPGESYEQYF,TGTGCCAGCAGCTTAGGCCCGGGAGAATCCTACGAGCAGTACTTC
TRBJ1-1,-,few,TRBV19,CASSILGNTEAFF,TGTGCCAGTAGTATTTTGGGCAACACTGAAGCTTTCTTT
TRBJ2-3,TRBD2,-,TRBV5-1,CASSSGGTLFTDTQYF,TGCGCCAGCAGCTCGGGGGGTACTCTCTTCACAGATACGCAGTATTTT
TRBJ2-1,TRBD2,-,TRBV10-3,CATSGGERFEQFF,TGTGCCACTAGCGGGGGGGAACGTTTTGAGCAGTTCTTC